These 21 T cell receptor beta chains originate from one sample sequenced in a study of shared T cell receptors in the human thymus. Some clones are missing from TCRdb's copy, which holds only in-frame ones; the method was immunoSEQ multiplex PCR. The table records about 730,000 clones, 75% to 90% of them present only once. The sample was also reused in another study, on human thymus T cells.

The material sequenced was thymocytes. All receptors derive from a girl less than two years old with a congenital heart defect.

This rearrangement joins TRBV7-3 to TRBJ2-2, with a possible D match to TRBD2 (7 bases). The CDR3 is 14 residues long. Germline V lookup: CDR1 SGHTA, CDR2 FQGTGA. V lost 7 bases and J lost 5, with 14 bases in between. CDR3 residues: CASTRGAETGELFF. The DNA for the CDR3 is TGTGCCAGCACCCGGGGGGCGGAAACCGGGGAGCTGTTTTTT.

The chain has TRBV7-3 and TRBJ1-1; D call uncertain. The germline V gene has CDR1 SGHTA and CDR2 FQGTGA. The CDR3 loop spans 16 amino acids. Trimming cost V 2 bases and J 1 base, with 14 bases left between them. The CDR3 region has the DNA TGTGCCAGCAGCTTATCGAGGCCTAAAACGAACACTGAAGCTTTCTTT. It translates to CASSLSRPKTNTEAFF.

The chain recombines TRBV4-1 with TRBJ1-3; TRBD1 matches 7 bases. This CDR3 comprises 17 residues. CDR1 MGHRA and CDR2 YSYEKL come from the germline V gene. Unmatched junction bases numbered 10, after V lost 5 bases and J lost 0 bases. CDR3 nucleotides: TGCGCCAGCAGCTCTACCCGGACAGGCCTCTCTGGAAACACCATATATTTT. Protein sequence: CASSSTRTGLSGNTIYF.

This chain joins TRBV7-2 and TRBJ2-3; the match to TRBD2 covers 10 bases. The CDR3 runs to 14 residues. Germline CDR1 reads SGHTA; CDR2 reads FQGNSA. V trimming: 3 bases; J trimming: 7 bases; junction bases outside the gene matches: 4. The CDR3 reads CASSFASGGYTQYF. The CDR3 nucleotides read TGTGCCAGCAGCTTCGCTAGCGGGGGATATACGCAGTATTTT.

This chain joins TRBV27 and TRBJ1-5, with D maybe TRBD1 (5 bases). The CDR3 has 16 amino acids. The germline V gene encodes CDR1 MNHEY and CDR2 SMNVEV (reference sequence). The V end was cut by 4 bases, the J end by 2 bases, with 15 bases between. The DNA of the CDR3 is TGTGCCAGCAGTTATGCACGGGGGGGTCGCAATCAGCCCCAGCATTTT. Translated: CASSYARGGRNQPQHF.

This chain joins TRBV7-2 and TRBJ2-3, with 8 bases identical to TRBD2. Germline assignment: CDR1 SGHTA and CDR2 FQGNSA. The ends lost 5 bases at V and 0 bases at J; junction bases unmatched: 13. This CDR3 comprises 18 residues. This CDR3 reads CASSPHATSGESTDTQYF. The CDR3 DNA is TGTGCCAGCAGCCCTCACGCAACTAGCGGAGAGAGCACAGATACGCAGTATTTT. Variable domain in full (rest from reference TRBV7-2 and TRBJ2-3): GAGVSQSPSNKVTEKGKDVELRCDPISGHTALYWYRQSLGQGLEFLIYFQGNSAPDKSGLPSDRFSAERTGGSVSTLTIQRTQQEDSAVYLCASSPHATSGESTDTQYFGPGTRLTVL.

CDR3: CASSPRDRWYEQFF. CDR3 in DNA: TGTGCCAGCAGTCCCCGGGACAGGTGGTATGAGCAGTTCTTC. The gene calls are TRBV28 and TRBJ2-1; TRBD1 agrees at 8 bases. J lost 8 bases, V lost 5 bases, and 8 bases had no gene match. CDR1 MDHEN and CDR2 SYDVKM come from the germline V gene. This CDR3 is 14 amino acids long.

The rearrangement links TRBV6-6 to TRBJ2-5; a possible D gene is TRBD1 (5 bases). Per germline, CDR1 MNHNY and CDR2 SVGAGI (reference sequence). This CDR3 is 11 amino acids long. V was trimmed by 8 bases and J by 11 bases, leaving 15 bases between them. The CDR3 is CASSTYYRQYF. The DNA of the CDR3 is TGTGCCAGCTCTACCTACTACAGGCAGTACTTC.

CDR3 sequence (DNA): TGTGCCAGCAGCCAGGGTTGGTCGGCTCGCACTGAAGCTTTCTTT. Translating gives CASSQGWSARTEAFF. The J gene is TRBJ1-1, the V gene TRBV13; a possible D gene is TRBD1 (5 bases). Germline V gives CDR1 PRHDT, CDR2 FYEKMQ (reference sequence). V shed 5 bases and J shed 4 bases, with 17 bases lying between them. This CDR3 spans 15 amino acids. Based on the CDR3 plus reference TRBV13 and TRBJ1-1, the full variable domain is AAGVIQSPRHLIKEKRETATLKCYPIPRHDTVYWYQQGPGQDPQFLISFYEKMQSDKGSIPDRFSAQQFSDYHSELNMSSLELGDSALYFCASSQGWSARTEAFFGQGTRLTVV.

The J gene is TRBJ2-7, the V gene TRBV27; TRBD2 agrees at 7 bases. This CDR3 comprises 13 residues. CDR1 and CDR2 from the germline V gene are MNHEY and SMNVEV (reference sequence). V gave up 3 bases and J gave up 6 bases; unmatched junction bases: 5. CDR3 amino acids: CASSLGREGEQYF. The DNA of the CDR3 is TGTGCCAGCAGTTTGGGCAGGGAGGGCGAGCAGTACTTC.

CDR3 amino acids: CASSLDGTATNTEAFF. The CDR3 bases are TGTGCCAGCAGCTTGGACGGGACAGCCACGAACACTGAAGCTTTCTTT. The rearrangement links TRBV5-5 to TRBJ1-1; the match to TRBD1 covers 7 bases. Germline CDR1 reads SGHKS; CDR2 reads YYEKEE (reference sequence). The CDR3 covers 16 residues. V lost 0 bases, J lost 1 base, and 6 bases stayed unmatched.

CDR3 region: CASSMTLANPGYSYEQYF. The CDR3 region has the DNA TGTGCCAGTAGTATGACACTCGCCAACCCAGGGTACTCCTACGAGCAGTACTTC. The chain links TRBV19 to TRBJ2-7, with D maybe TRBD1 (5 bases). Trimming removed 3 bases from V and 0 bases from J, with 21 bases in between. This CDR3 has 18 residues. Germline lookup yields CDR1 LNHDA and CDR2 SQIVND (reference sequence).

As for this clone: Relative to the germline gene, one junction end is altered; a read error may explain this. This chain joins TRBV7-7 and TRBJ2-2, with 7 bases aligning to TRBD2. The length of the CDR3 is 20 residues. Germline V gives CDR1 SSHAT, CDR2 FNYEAQ (reference sequence). CDR3 bases: TGTGCTAGCAGAAAGAAGGCGGAGGGGTTCGGGGGGAGAAGCACCGGGGAGCTGTTTTTT. It specifies CASRKKAEGFGGRSTGELFF.

J is TRBJ2-2 and V is TRBV5-1; maybe TRBD1 (6 bases). The germline CDR1 and CDR2 sequences are SGHRS and YFSETQ. The CDR3 is 14 amino acids. Trimming stripped 3 bases from V and 4 bases from J, with 10 bases between. The CDR3 sequence is CASSSRTATGELFF. CDR3 nucleotides: TGCGCCAGCAGCTCACGGACAGCCACCGGGGAGCTGTTTTTT.

The gene calls are TRBV7-9 and TRBJ2-1, with 7 bases that match TRBD1. The CDR3 spans 16 residues. Germline V lookup: CDR1 SEHNR, CDR2 FQNEAQ (reference sequence). Trimming cost V 5 bases and J 5 bases; bases outside gene matches: 12. The chain's CDR3 is CASSVDGDRPHNEQFF. The CDR3 DNA sequence: TGTGCCAGCAGCGTGGATGGGGACAGACCTCACAATGAGCAGTTCTTC.

The rearrangement joins TRBV5-1 to TRBJ2-7, with 7 bases identical to TRBD1. This CDR3 has 15 residues. With V trimmed by 0 bases and J by 1 base, 4 bases remained unmatched. Germline CDR1 and CDR2: SGHRS and YFSETQ. The CDR3 DNA reads TGCGCCAGCAGCTTGGGACAGGGCCGGTCCTACGAGCAGTACTTC. Translated, it gives CASSLGQGRSYEQYF.

V gene TRBV19 combines with J gene TRBJ1-1; 7 bases are shared with TRBD1. After removal of 2 bases from V and 2 bases from J, the junction contained 5 bases not matched to a gene. The CDR3 totals 15 residues. Germline V gives CDR1 LNHDA, CDR2 SQIVND (reference sequence). The DNA of the CDR3 is TGTGCCAGTAGTATACAAACAGGGGATAACACTGAAGCTTTCTTT. Protein: CASSIQTGDNTEAFF.

The V gene is TRBV4-2, the J gene TRBJ2-1; D is uncertain. Germline CDR1 LGHNA, CDR2 YNFKEQ. The length of the CDR3 is 14 residues. V was cut by 3 bases and J by 4 bases, with 10 bases left in between. CDR3 DNA: TGTGCCAGCAGCCAGCGAGATAATTACAATGAGCAGTTCTTC. Translated: CASSQRDNYNEQFF.

The chain carries TRBV11-2 and TRBJ2-7, with D unclear. V gave up 5 bases and J gave up 1 base, with 18 bases separating them. Germline V lookup: CDR1 SGHAT, CDR2 FQNNGV. This CDR3 is built from 16 residues. The chain's CDR3 is CASSPPSRVSSYEQYF. Here the CDR3 DNA reads TGTGCCAGCAGCCCCCCTTCCCGGGTCTCTTCCTACGAGCAGTACTTC.

The chain employs TRBV6-5 and TRBJ2-7; 8 nucleotides line up with TRBD1. The germline CDR1 and CDR2 sequences are MNHEY and SVGAGI. CDR3 length equals 14 residues. The trim removed 0 bases at V and 7 bases at J, leaving 5 bases unmatched. DNA of the CDR3: TGTGCCAGCAGTTACTCAGGGGGACAGGTTGAGCAGTACTTC. Amino acids: CASSYSGGQVEQYF.

This rearrangement joins TRBV6-5 to TRBJ1-2; 8 nucleotides agree with TRBD1. Looked up from germline, CDR1 is MNHEY and CDR2 is SVGAGI. There are 14 residues in the CDR3. V shed 5 bases and J 5 bases; nucleotides not matched to a gene: 7. The CDR3 sequence: CASSMDRVNYGYTF. CDR3 bases: TGTGCCAGCAGTATGGACAGGGTTAATTATGGCTACACCTTC.